Below are 17 T cell receptor beta chains sequenced from a single sample in a study of cytomegalovirus exposure and HLA in healthy donors. It was with 60 Vbeta and 13 Jbeta primers that the PCR ran. Using immunoSEQ multiplex PCR, the repertoire was profiled, and TCRdb retains in-frame clones only, with some absent. The data show 100,000 to 150,000 clones, with about 11% seen just once and under 6% held by the top ten. The source material was PBMCs. Receptors originate from a woman younger than 35 in good health and CMV-seropositive.

The V call is TRBV18, the J call TRBJ1-4, with TRBD1 matching over 8 bases. The trim removed 3 bases at V and 5 bases at J, leaving 5 bases unmatched. Germline CDR1 is KGHSH and CDR2 is LQKENI. The CDR3 runs 15 residues. In nucleotides, the CDR3 is TGTGCCAGCTCACCTGCCGGGACAGGAAATGAAAAACTGTTTTTT. It translates to CASSPAGTGNEKLFF.

This clone showed up just a few times. J is TRBJ2-7 and V is TRBV30; D call uncertain. The CDR3 spans 12 residues. V was pared by 0 bases and J by 3 bases, with 6 bases between. The V gene's germline CDR1 is GTSNPN and CDR2 SVGIG (reference sequence). As DNA, the CDR3 is TGTGCCTGGAGTGTACTCTACTACGAGCAGTACTTC. Protein: CAWSVLYYEQYF.

The chain recombines TRBV5-4 with TRBJ1-2, with 8 bases fitting TRBD1. The CDR3 is 14 amino acids. CDR1 and CDR2 (germline): SGHNT, YYREEE (reference sequence). Trimming removed 4 bases from V and 6 bases from J; junction bases left unmatched: 8. CDR3 region: CASSRKDREHGYTF. For the CDR3, the DNA is TGTGCCAGCAGCCGGAAGGACAGGGAACATGGCTACACCTTC.

The rearrangement uses TRBV4-1 and TRBJ2-3, with TRBD2 matching over 11 bases. Per the germline V gene, CDR1 is MGHRA and CDR2 is YSYEKL. There are 18 residues in the CDR3. Losses at the gene ends were 2 bases for V and 4 bases for J; bases not matched to a gene: 11. CDR3 sequence (DNA): TGCGCCAGCAGCCAAACCCGACTAGCGGGAACGGTAGCAGATACGCAGTATTTT. As protein: CASSQTRLAGTVADTQYF.

The sample holds a few counts of this clone. V is TRBV4-1 and J is TRBJ2-7, with a weak D call TRBD2 (5 bases). Germline CDR1 and CDR2: MGHRA and YSYEKL. Trimming removed 1 base at V and 5 bases at J, with 12 bases between. This CDR3 has 14 amino acids. CDR3 sequence (DNA): TGCGCCAGCAGCCAAGCGTGGGAGCGCCACGAGCAGTACTTC. Translating it yields CASSQAWERHEQYF.

The chain employs TRBV15 and TRBJ2-1; maybe TRBD1 (6 bases). Trimming cost V 2 bases and J 6 bases, with 14 bases left between them. From germline, CDR1 is LNHNV and CDR2 YYDKDF (reference sequence). There are 15 residues in the CDR3. Here the CDR3 reads CATSRTSGTINEQFF. In nucleotides, the CDR3 is TGTGCCACCAGCAGAACCTCCGGGACAATCAATGAGCAGTTCTTC.

In DNA, the CDR3 is TGTGCCAGCAGCCAACTCCGACAGGGGAACAATGAGCAGTTCTTC. Translated: CASSQLRQGNNEQFF. The chain uses TRBV13 and TRBJ2-1; 8 nucleotides match TRBD1. This CDR3 is 15 amino acids long. The trim removed 5 bases at V and 5 bases at J, leaving 8 bases unmatched. The germline gives CDR1 PRHDT, CDR2 FYEKMQ (reference sequence).

This clone showed up just a few times. V and J are TRBV18 and TRBJ1-1; tentatively, D is TRBD1 (5 bases). The length of the CDR3 is 17 residues. The germline CDR1 and CDR2 sequences are KGHSH and LQKENI. V dropped 2 bases and J dropped 3 bases, with 19 bases sitting between them. The CDR3 bases are TGTGCCAGCTCACCAGTCAACGGTGCCAGGGTTTACACTGAAGCTTTCTTT. Translating it yields CASSPVNGARVYTEAFF.

This clone showed up just a few times. The genes are TRBV5-4 and TRBJ1-2; 9 bases fit TRBD1. V shed 4 bases and J 4 bases; nucleotides not matched to a gene: 8. The CDR3 loop spans 15 amino acids. Germline values: CDR1 SGHNT, CDR2 YYREEE (reference sequence). The CDR3 region is CASSQIGTGSYGYTF. The CDR3 DNA follows: TGTGCCAGCAGCCAAATAGGGACAGGGTCCTATGGCTACACCTTC.

In this sample, this clone turned up a few times. This rearrangement joins TRBV6-5 to TRBJ1-5, with D possibly being TRBD1 (5 bases). CDR1 MNHEY and CDR2 SVGAGI come from the germline V gene. V lost 0 bases and J 8 bases, leaving 11 bases between the germline ends. This CDR3 contains 14 residues. The CDR3 protein is CASSYSGGGKPQHF. DNA of the CDR3: TGTGCCAGCAGTTACTCCGGGGGAGGAAAGCCCCAGCATTTT.

This clone was counted between two and nine times. The V call is TRBV4-1, the J call TRBJ1-5; 7 bases map to TRBD1. The germline CDR1 and CDR2 sequences are MGHRA and YSYEKL. J gave up 4 bases and V 4 bases, and 7 bases lay outside the gene matches. This CDR3 has 15 amino acids. CDR3 nucleotides: TGCGCCAGCAGCCGGCCGGGACAGAAGAATCAGCCCCAGCATTTT. Translating it yields CASSRPGQKNQPQHF.

The genes are TRBV14 and TRBJ1-2; D unresolved. Trimming removed 2 bases at V and 4 bases at J, with 8 bases between. The germline V gene encodes CDR1 SGHDN and CDR2 FVKESK. The CDR3 contains 13 residues. CDR3 nucleotides: TGTGCCAGCAGCCAAAACTTGCTCTATGGCTACACCTTC. This sequence encodes CASSQNLLYGYTF.

This clone was observed a few times. The chain combines TRBV6-1 with TRBJ2-7, with 12 bases matching TRBD1. The CDR3 covers 17 residues. With 4 bases clipped from V and 5 bases from J, the junction kept 12 bases outside the gene matches. The V gene's germline CDR1 is MNHNS and CDR2 SASEGT. DNA of the CDR3: TGTGCCAGCAGTGCCCCGGGACAGGGGGCCCGAGGCAACGAGCAGTACTTC. It is translated as CASSAPGQGARGNEQYF.

The rearrangement uses TRBV5-1 and TRBJ2-2; TRBD2 agrees at 8 bases. From germline, CDR1 is SGHRS and CDR2 YFSETQ. The length of the CDR3 is 15 residues. J was trimmed by 4 bases and V by 6 bases; bases with no gene match: 8. CDR3 in amino acids: CASTPGTSITGELFF. Written as DNA, the CDR3 is TGCGCCAGCACCCCCGGGACTAGTATCACCGGGGAGCTGTTTTTT.

This clone was counted between two and nine times. J is TRBJ2-7 and V is TRBV5-4; D is possibly TRBD1 (5 bases). The CDR3 runs 12 residues. V gave up 0 bases and J gave up 6 bases, with 7 bases separating them. CDR1 and CDR2 from the germline V gene are SGHNT and YYREEE (reference sequence). The CDR3 DNA sequence: TGTGCCAGCAGCTTGGGACAGATCGAGCAGTACTTC. Its translation: CASSLGQIEQYF.

The rearrangement links TRBV30 to TRBJ1-5, with TRBD1 matching 10 bases. Looked up from germline, CDR1 is GTSNPN and CDR2 is SVGIG (reference sequence). This CDR3 region has 16 residues. With V trimmed by 1 base and J by 2 bases, 5 bases remained unmatched. CDR3 sequence (DNA): TGTGCCTGGAGTGCCACGGACAGGGGGGGCAATCAGCCCCAGCATTTT. This encodes CAWSATDRGGNQPQHF.

This clone was seen only once. J is TRBJ2-1 and V is TRBV7-6; 8 nucleotides line up with TRBD2. This CDR3 spans 16 amino acids. V trimming: 5 bases; J trimming: 7 bases; junction bases outside the gene matches: 13. The germline V gene encodes CDR1 SGHVS and CDR2 FNYEAQ. The CDR3 DNA is TGTGCCAGCAGCATCGGGACTAGTTTTGTTACGAATGAGCAGTTCTTC. Encoded protein: CASSIGTSFVTNEQFF. Together with reference TRBV7-6 and TRBJ2-1, the CDR3 gives the full variable domain: GAGVSQSPRYKVTKRGQDVALRCDPISGHVSLYWYRQALGQGPEFLTYFNYEAQQDKSGLPNDRFSAERPEGSISTLTIQRTEQRDSAMYRCASSIGTSFVTNEQFFGPGTRLTVL.